This T cell receptor beta chain stems from a study of blood T cell repertoires in COVID-19. Turning to the study itself: Acute and convalescent COVID-19 samples came from the United States, Italy and Spain.

Original processing notes: How many nucleated cells were present was estimated from reference gene primer amplification. The protocol was immunoSEQ multiplex PCR, while the TCRdb copy is restricted to in-frame clones and leaves out a portion. That table furnishes V, J and clone size, whereas the DNA furnished D and trimming. Of some 150,000 clones listed, 87% are singletons. Participants reported their clinical history, and cohort assignment relied on those reports. The CDR3 spans 16 residues. V was cut by 7 bases and J by 0 bases, with 16 bases left in between. CDR1 LNHNV and CDR2 YYDKDF come from the germline V gene (reference sequence).

The sequenced sample was PBMCs or T cells enriched from blood (not recorded which). V usage is TRBV15 and J usage is TRBJ2-1, with TRBD1 as a possible D gene (6 bases). The sequence was collected from a human donor with acute COVID-19. The donor label of this sample is uncertain. The CDR3 bases are TGTGCCACCACGGTGGGGACACCGAGCTCCTACAATGAGCAGTTCTTC. Its translation is CATTVGTPSSYNEQFF.